This T cell receptor (beta chain) is drawn from a study of early T cells in non-severe SARS-CoV-2 infection. Study-level information: The study sequenced bulk RNA from unsorted whole blood, with chains unpaired. Study-wide points: Database matching using VDJdb favored anti-spike CD8 responses, with private and CD4 specificities left missing.

This clonotype was counted a single time. Antigen unknown. MiXCR was run by TCRdb on the 5' RACE reads, yielding one entry per CDR3 protein. The sample consists of tens of thousands of distinct CDR3 sequences, 9.5% to 15% of them appearing once. The sequence was collected from an adult who was a healthcare worker with PCR-confirmed SARS-CoV-2 infection or an uninfected control (not recorded which). The sample consisted of whole blood, taken at baseline.

The CDR3 region has the DNA TGTGCCAGCAGCCAAGCTAGACGAGGGAACGAAAAACTGTTTTTT. Its protein product is CASSQARRGNEKLFF. The V gene is TRBV4-2, the J gene TRBJ1-4; no clear D gene. The CDR3 consists of 15 residues. CDR1 and CDR2 from the germline V gene are LGHNA and YNFKEQ. V gave up 1 base and J gave up 8 bases, with 14 bases separating them.